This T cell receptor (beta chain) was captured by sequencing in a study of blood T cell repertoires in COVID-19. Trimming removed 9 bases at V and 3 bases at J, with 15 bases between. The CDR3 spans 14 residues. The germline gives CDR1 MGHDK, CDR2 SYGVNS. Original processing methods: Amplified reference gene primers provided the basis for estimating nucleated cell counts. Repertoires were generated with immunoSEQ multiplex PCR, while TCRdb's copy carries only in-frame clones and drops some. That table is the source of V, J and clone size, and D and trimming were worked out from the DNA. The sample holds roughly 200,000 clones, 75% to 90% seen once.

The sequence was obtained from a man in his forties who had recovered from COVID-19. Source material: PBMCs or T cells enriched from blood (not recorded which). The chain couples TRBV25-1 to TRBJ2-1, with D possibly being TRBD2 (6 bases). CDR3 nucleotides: TGTGCCAGTACCCCCGGGACTCTCTACAATGAGCAGTTCTTC. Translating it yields CASTPGTLYNEQFF.